A selection of T cell receptor beta chains follows, all from one sample in a study of glioma-infiltrating T cells after dendritic cell vaccination. The table came from immunoSEQ multiplex PCR; TCRdb's copy has only in-frame clones and leaves some out. Of about 49,000 clones detected, approximately 83% appear once; the ten largest clones hold about an eighth. Source: blood, taken before dendritic cell vaccination. All receptors derive from a human donor with glioblastoma. Each CDR3 is given with its conserved first and last residue. The D gene is left open where the match is weak. Clone size, where shown, is once, few, many, or a class for clones that have expanded.

v_gene,d_gene,j_gene,abundance,CDR3aa,CDR3nt
TRBV6-1,NA,TRBJ1-1,NA,CASSEEQGPMNTEAFF,TGTGCCAGCAGTGAGGAACAGGGCCCCATGAACACTGAAGCTTTCTTT
TRBV7-3,NA,TRBJ1-1,NA,CASSATGGNTEAFF,TGTGCCAGCAGCGCCACGGGGGGGAACACTGAAGCTTTCTTT
TRBV7-3,NA,TRBJ2-2,NA,CASSLRQIQNTGELFF,TGTGCCAGCAGCTTAAGACAGATCCAAAACACCGGGGAGCTGTTTTTT
TRBV6-6,NA,TRBJ1-3,NA,CASSPTVGSGNTIYF,TGTGCCAGCAGCCCGACAGTCGGCTCTGGAAACACCATATATTTT
TRBV15,NA,TRBJ1-5,NA,CATSRAGGRDQPQHF,TGTGCCACCAGCAGAGCGGGGGGAAGAGATCAGCCCCAGCATTTT
TRBV19,NA,TRBJ1-2,few,CASSISVYGYTF,TGTGCCAGTAGTATTTCAGTATATGGCTACACCTTC
TRBV14,NA,TRBJ2-5,few,CASSQLNSGPETQYF,TGTGCCAGCAGCCAGTTGAATAGCGGACCCGAGACCCAGTACTTC
TRBV11-2,TRBD1,TRBJ1-3,NA,CASSEGTAGNTIYF,TGTGCCAGCAGCGAGGGGACAGCTGGAAACACCATATATTTT
TRBV11-3,TRBD1,TRBJ2-7,NA,CASSPPGQGGYEQYF,TGTGCCAGCAGCCCCCCGGGACAGGGAGGGTACGAGCAGTACTTC
TRBV2,TRBD2,TRBJ2-7,NA,CASIKGTSVYEQYF,TGTGCCAGCATCAAAGGGACTAGCGTCTACGAGCAGTACTTC
TRBV7-8,NA,TRBJ1-2,NA,CASSLDLANYGYTF,TGTGCCAGCAGCCTAGACCTAGCTAACTATGGCTACACCTTC
TRBV4-2,NA,TRBJ1-2,NA,CASSQPREGYTF,TGTGCCAGCAGCCAGCCTCGGGAAGGCTACACCTTC
TRBV19,TRBD1,TRBJ1-2,NA,CASWGQVNGYTF,TGTGCCAGTTGGGGACAGGTGAATGGCTACACCTTC
TRBV5-6,TRBD1,TRBJ2-3,NA,CASSLVGQGADTQYF,TGTGCCAGCAGCTTGGTGGGACAGGGCGCAGATACGCAGTATTTT
TRBV4-1,TRBD1,TRBJ1-6,NA,CASSREDRGYNSPLHF,TGCGCCAGCAGCCGAGAGGACAGGGGGTATAATTCCCCCCTCCACTTT
TRBV7-6,TRBD2,TRBJ2-7,NA,CASSPRQSGLAGGVPYEQYF,TGTGCCAGCAGCCCCCGACAGAGTGGGCTAGCGGGGGGTGTACCCTACGAGCAGTACTTC
TRBV2,NA,TRBJ1-2,NA,CASSETPGSPYGYTF,TGTGCCAGCAGTGAGACACCTGGGAGCCCCTATGGCTACACCTTC
TRBV7-8,NA,TRBJ1-4,NA,CASSPISRGSYEKLFF,TGTGCCAGCAGCCCAATCTCCCGGGGGAGCTATGAAAAACTGTTTTTT
TRBV14,TRBD1,TRBJ2-1,once,CASSPWDSEQFF,TGTGCCAGCAGCCCCTGGGACAGCGAGCAGTTCTTC
TRBV6-4,NA,TRBJ2-1,NA,CASSDSWQTPYNEQFF,TGTGCCAGCAGTGACTCCTGGCAGACTCCCTACAATGAGCAGTTCTTC
TRBV27,TRBD1,TRBJ1-1,NA,CASSFSTLRGSEAFF,TGTGCCAGCAGTTTCTCCACTCTCAGGGGGTCTGAAGCTTTCTTT
TRBV4-3,TRBD1,TRBJ2-7,few,CASSSGQHYEQYF,TGCGCCAGCAGCTCGGGACAGCACTACGAGCAGTACTTC
TRBV6-6,NA,TRBJ1-1,NA,CASSYSRAGNTEAFF,TGTGCCAGCAGTTACTCCCGGGCGGGGAACACTGAAGCTTTCTTT
TRBV9,NA,TRBJ1-2,once,CASSVGAMGGGIYGYTF,TGTGCCAGCAGCGTAGGAGCGATGGGGGGAGGAATCTATGGCTACACCTTC
TRBV11-2,NA,TRBJ2-1,NA,CASSLEGQNEQFF,TGTGCCAGCAGCTTAGAGGGGCAGAATGAGCAGTTCTTC
TRBV14,TRBD2,TRBJ2-1,NA,CASSQWTSGVYNEQFF,TGTGCCAGCAGCCAGTGGACTAGCGGGGTGTACAATGAGCAGTTCTTC